This TCR beta chain was captured in a study of cytomegalovirus exposure and HLA in healthy donors. General study points: Reports indicated that the classifier achieved high specificity and sensitivity in diagnosing cytomegalovirus status. The study listed 150 to 200 cytomegalovirus-associated TCR beta chains.

Clones were sequenced by immunoSEQ multiplex PCR, and TCRdb holds only the in-frame ones, with some missing. In the table there are 150,000 to 200,000 clones, roughly 89% of which are singletons. CDR1 is LGHNA, CDR2 YNFKEQ, per germline. This CDR3 contains 17 residues. Trimming took 0 bases from V and 0 from J, leaving 12 bases between them. With regard to this clone: Antigen: not known.

The clonotype comes from a young woman in good health and CMV-seropositive. Sequencing input: PBMCs. The chain has TRBV4-2 and TRBJ1-5; no clear D. The CDR3 DNA sequence: TGTGCCAGCAGCCAAGATCCTTCAACGGTTAGCAATCAGCCCCAGCATTTT. Protein sequence: CASSQDPSTVSNQPQHF.